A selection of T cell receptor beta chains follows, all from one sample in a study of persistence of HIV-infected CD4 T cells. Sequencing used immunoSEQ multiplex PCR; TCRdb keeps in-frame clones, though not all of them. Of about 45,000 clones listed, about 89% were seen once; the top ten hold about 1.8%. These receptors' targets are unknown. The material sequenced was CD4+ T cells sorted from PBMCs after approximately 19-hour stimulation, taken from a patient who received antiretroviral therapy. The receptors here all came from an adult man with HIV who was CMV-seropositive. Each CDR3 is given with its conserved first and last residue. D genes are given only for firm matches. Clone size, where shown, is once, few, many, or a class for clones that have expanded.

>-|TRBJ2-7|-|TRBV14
TGTGCCAGCAGCTCAGGGTTCTACGAGCAGTACTTC
CASSSGFYEQYF
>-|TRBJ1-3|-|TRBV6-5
TGTGCCAGCAGGCGTGCATCTGGAAACACCATATATTTT
CASRRASGNTIYF
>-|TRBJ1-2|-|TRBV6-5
TGTGCCAGCAGTTACGCCAACAGGTTGGAGGGCTACACCTTC
CASSYANRLEGYTF
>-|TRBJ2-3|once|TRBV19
TGTGCCAGTAGGGGACTGTCTCTCCGCACAGATACGCAGTATTTT
CASRGLSLRTDTQYF
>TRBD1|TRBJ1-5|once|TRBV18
TGTGCCAGCTCACCCTACTCGAACAGGGGAGATCAGCCCCAGCATTTT
CASSPYSNRGDQPQHF
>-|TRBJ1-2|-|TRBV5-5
TGTGCCAGCAGCGCTGACGACTATGGCTACACCTTC
CASSADDYGYTF
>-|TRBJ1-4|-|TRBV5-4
TGTGCCAGCAGCTTGGGTGTGCCTCAAACTAATGAAAAACTGTTTTTT
CASSLGVPQTNEKLFF
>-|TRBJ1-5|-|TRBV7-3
TGTGCCAGCAGCTTGAATAGCAATCAGCCCCAGCATTTT
CASSLNSNQPQHF
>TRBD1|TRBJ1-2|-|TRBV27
TGTGCCAGCAGGAAGACAGGGGTGTATGGCTACACCTTC
CASRKTGVYGYTF
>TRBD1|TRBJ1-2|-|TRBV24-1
TGTGCCACCAGTGATGTGGGACAGGGGGCTGGCTACACCTTC
CATSDVGQGAGYTF
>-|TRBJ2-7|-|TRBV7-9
TGTGCCAGCAGCGATAGGGCCACACTCGGAGAGCAGTACTTC
CASSDRATLGEQYF
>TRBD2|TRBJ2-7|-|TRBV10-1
TGCGCCAGCATTTCGGGGGGGCGCGAGCAGTACTTC
CASISGGREQYF
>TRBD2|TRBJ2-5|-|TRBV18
TGTGCCAGCTCAAGGTCTCAGCGGGGGGAGACCCAGTACTTC
CASSRSQRGETQYF
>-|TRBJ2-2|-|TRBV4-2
TGTGCCAGCAGCCAAGTAGGGGGAACGAACACCGGGGAGCTGTTTTTT
CASSQVGGTNTGELFF
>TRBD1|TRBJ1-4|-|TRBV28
TGTGCCAGCAGCCTCTTCGGGACAGGGGCTAATGAAAAACTGTTTTTT
CASSLFGTGANEKLFF
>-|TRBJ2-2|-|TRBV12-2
TGTGCAAGTCGTAACCTAAACCGAGGTTGGCCGTCGTTCGGGGAGCTGTTTTTT
CASRNLNRGWPSFGELFF
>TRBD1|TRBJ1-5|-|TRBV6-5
TGTGCCAGCAGCCTGGACAGGCGAAATCAGCCCCAGCATTTT
CASSLDRRNQPQHF
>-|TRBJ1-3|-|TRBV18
TGTGCCAGCTCACGATCGGTGACCGTCCTGAGCTCTGGAAACACCATATATTTT
CASSRSVTVLSSGNTIYF
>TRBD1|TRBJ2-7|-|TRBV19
TGTGCCAGAGATAAAACCGGGACAGGGGGCCACAACTACGAGCAGTACTTC
CARDKTGTGGHNYEQYF
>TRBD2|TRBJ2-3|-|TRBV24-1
TGTGCCACCAGTGGACGGGGGGGCCCAGATACGCAGTATTTT
CATSGRGGPDTQYF
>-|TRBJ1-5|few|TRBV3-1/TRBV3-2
TGTGCCAGCAGCCAAGATGCAGGGGCAAAGCAGCCCCAGCATTTT
CASSQDAGAKQPQHF
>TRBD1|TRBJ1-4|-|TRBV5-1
TGCGCCAGCAGCCTGGACAGGGCGGGTGAAAAACTGTTTTTT
CASSLDRAGEKLFF
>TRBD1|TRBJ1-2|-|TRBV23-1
TGCGCCAGCAGCGTCCAGGGGGTGGACTATGGCTACACCTTC
CASSVQGVDYGYTF
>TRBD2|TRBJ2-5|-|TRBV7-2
TGTGCCAGCAGCATCAGACTAGCGGGGGGACGAGAGACCCAGTACTTC
CASSIRLAGGRETQYF
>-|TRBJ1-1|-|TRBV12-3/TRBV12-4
TGTGCCAGCAGTTTATGGAACGGAGAATCTTTCTTT
CASSLWNGESFF
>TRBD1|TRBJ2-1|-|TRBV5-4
TGTGCCAGCAGGCGTGGTGGGGGGGACAGGGGATACAATGAGCAGTTCTTC
CASRRGGGDRGYNEQFF
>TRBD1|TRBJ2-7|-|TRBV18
TGTGCCAGCTCACCGAGCGAAGTTAGGACAGGGGAAACATACGAGCAGTACTTC
CASSPSEVRTGETYEQYF
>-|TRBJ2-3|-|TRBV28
TGTGCCAGCAGTCGAGGCTACACAGATACGCAGTATTTT
CASSRGYTDTQYF
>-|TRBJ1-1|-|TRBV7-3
TGTGCCAGCAGCCTCGGACACTACACTGAAGCTTTCTTT
CASSLGHYTEAFF
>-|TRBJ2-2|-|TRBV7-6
TGTGCCAGCAGCTCCGGGACTTTCCCAGCAGGCACCGGGGAGCTGTTTTTT
CASSSGTFPAGTGELFF
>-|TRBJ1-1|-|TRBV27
TGTGCCAGCAGTTTTAGGGGAATAGGCACTGAAGCTTTCTTT
CASSFRGIGTEAFF
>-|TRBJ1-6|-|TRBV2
TGTGCCAGCAGAAGAGGGGGGAATAATTCACCCCTCCACTTT
CASRRGGNNSPLHF
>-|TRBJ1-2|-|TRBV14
TGTGCCAGCAGCCCCAGAACTCCGGGGGCGAATGGCTACACCTTC
CASSPRTPGANGYTF
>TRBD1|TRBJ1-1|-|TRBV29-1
TGCAGCGGAGGACAGGGTGACACTGAAGCTTTCTTT
CSGGQGDTEAFF
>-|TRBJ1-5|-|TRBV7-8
TGTGCCATTAAGGGGGGTCAGCCCCAGCATTTT
CAIKGGQPQHF
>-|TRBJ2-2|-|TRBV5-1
TGCGCCGGCAGCTCTCCGGGACACAGCTCTACCGGGGAGCTGTTTTTT
CAGSSPGHSSTGELFF
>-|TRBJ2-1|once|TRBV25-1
TGTGCCAGCAGTATTTCAGGGTCCCTGGGTGAGCAGTTCTTC
CASSISGSLGEQFF
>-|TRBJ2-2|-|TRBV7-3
TGTGCCAGCAGCCCATGGGGGGTAGGGAACACCGGGGAGCTGTTTTTT
CASSPWGVGNTGELFF
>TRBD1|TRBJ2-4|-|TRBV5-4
TGTGCCAGCAGCATAGGGACAGGGGAATCCATTCAGTACTTC
CASSIGTGESIQYF
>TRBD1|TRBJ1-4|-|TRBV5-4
TGTGCCAGCAGCTTGGGTGGGACAGGGGATGAAAAACTGTTTTTT
CASSLGGTGDEKLFF
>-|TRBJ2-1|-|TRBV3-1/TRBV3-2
TGTGCCAGCAGCCAACGGGGAACAGACAATGAGCAGTTCTTC
CASSQRGTDNEQFF
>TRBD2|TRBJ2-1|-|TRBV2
TGTGCCAGCAGGACGGGACTACTCAACGAGCAGTTCTTC
CASRTGLLNEQFF
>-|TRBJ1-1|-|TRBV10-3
TGTGCCATCAGGGCACTGAACACTGAAGCTTTCTTT
CAIRALNTEAFF
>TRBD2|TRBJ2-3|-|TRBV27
TGTGCCAGCAGTTCCTTACTAGCGGGGGGGCCAGATACGCAGTATTTT
CASSSLLAGGPDTQYF
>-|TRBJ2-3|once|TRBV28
TGTGCCAGCAGTTTTACTAGCTCTGGCACAGATACGCAGTATTTT
CASSFTSSGTDTQYF
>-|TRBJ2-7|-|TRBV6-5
TGTGCCAGCTATGCGGGGGACAGCGATTACGAGCAGTACTTC
CASYAGDSDYEQYF
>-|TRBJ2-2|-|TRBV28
TGTGCCAGCACCCCAAGCAGGGGAAACACCGGGGAGCTGTTTTTT
CASTPSRGNTGELFF
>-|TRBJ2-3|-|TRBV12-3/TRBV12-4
TGTGCCAGCAGTTCAAGGGTCACAGATACGCAGTATTTT
CASSSRVTDTQYF
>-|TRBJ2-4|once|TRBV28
TGTGCCAGCAGTTCCGCTCCCCCGAACATTCAGTACTTC
CASSSAPPNIQYF
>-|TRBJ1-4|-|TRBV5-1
TGCGCCAGCAGCTTCACTCCGGCAGATCCTACGACTAATGAAAAACTGTTTTTT
CASSFTPADPTTNEKLFF
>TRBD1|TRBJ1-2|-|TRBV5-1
TGCGCCAGCAGCTTGGCCGGGGACAGGGGCCCTAACTATGGCTACACCTTC
CASSLAGDRGPNYGYTF